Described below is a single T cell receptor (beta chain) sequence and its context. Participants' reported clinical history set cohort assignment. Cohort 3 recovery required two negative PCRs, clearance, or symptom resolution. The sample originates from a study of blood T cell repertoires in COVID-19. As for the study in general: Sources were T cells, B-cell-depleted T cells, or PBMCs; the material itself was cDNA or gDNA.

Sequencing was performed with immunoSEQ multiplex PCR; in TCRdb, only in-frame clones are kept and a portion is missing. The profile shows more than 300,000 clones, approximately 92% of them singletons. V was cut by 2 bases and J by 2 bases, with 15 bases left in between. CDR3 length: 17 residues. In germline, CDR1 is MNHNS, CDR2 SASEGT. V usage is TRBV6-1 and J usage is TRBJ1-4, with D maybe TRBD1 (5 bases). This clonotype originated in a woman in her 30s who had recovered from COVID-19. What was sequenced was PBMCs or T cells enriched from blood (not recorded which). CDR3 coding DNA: TGTGCCAGCAGTGAACTGGGCAGGGCGGCGACTAATGAAAAACTGTTTTTT. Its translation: CASSELGRAATNEKLFF.